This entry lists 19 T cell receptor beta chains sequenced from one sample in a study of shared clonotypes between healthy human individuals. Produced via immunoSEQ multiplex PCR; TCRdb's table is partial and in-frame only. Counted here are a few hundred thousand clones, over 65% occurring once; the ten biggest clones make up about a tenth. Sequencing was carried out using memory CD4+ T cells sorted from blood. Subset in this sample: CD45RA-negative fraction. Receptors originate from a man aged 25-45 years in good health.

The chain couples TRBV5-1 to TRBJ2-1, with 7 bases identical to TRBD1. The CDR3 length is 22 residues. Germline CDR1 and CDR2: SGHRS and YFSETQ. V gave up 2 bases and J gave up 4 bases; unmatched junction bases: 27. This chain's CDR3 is CASSLQTTGLWRTDRQYNEQFF. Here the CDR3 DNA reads TGCGCCAGCAGCTTACAGACGACAGGGTTATGGAGGACTGATCGGCAATACAATGAGCAGTTCTTC.

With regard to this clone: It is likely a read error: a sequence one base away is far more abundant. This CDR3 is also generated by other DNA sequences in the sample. CDR3 bases: TGTGCCAGCAGTCGAGGGGGAATCTCCTACAATGAGCAGTTCTTC. Translating gives CASSRGGISYNEQFF. The rearrangement links TRBV7-9 to TRBJ2-1; tentative D call: TRBD1 (6 bases). The germline CDR1 and CDR2 sequences are SEHNR and FQNEAQ (reference sequence). Trimming stripped 6 bases from V and 0 bases from J, with 12 bases between. The CDR3 contains 15 residues.

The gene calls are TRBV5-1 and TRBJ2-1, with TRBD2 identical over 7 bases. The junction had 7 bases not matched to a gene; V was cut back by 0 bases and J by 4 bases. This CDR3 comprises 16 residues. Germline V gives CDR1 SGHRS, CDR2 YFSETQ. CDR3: CASSLAGLGDYNEQFF. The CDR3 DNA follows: TGCGCCAGCAGCTTGGCCGGACTAGGGGATTACAATGAGCAGTTCTTC.

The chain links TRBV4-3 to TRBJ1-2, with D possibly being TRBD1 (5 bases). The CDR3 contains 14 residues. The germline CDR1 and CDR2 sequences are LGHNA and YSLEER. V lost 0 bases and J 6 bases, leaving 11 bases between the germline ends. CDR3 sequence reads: CASSQDVGTDGYTF. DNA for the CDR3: TGCGCCAGCAGCCAAGATGTGGGGACGGATGGCTACACCTTC.

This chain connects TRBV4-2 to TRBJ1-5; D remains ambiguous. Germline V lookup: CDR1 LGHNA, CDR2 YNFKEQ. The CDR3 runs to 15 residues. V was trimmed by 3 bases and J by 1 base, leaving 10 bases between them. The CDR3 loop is CASSQSKNSNQPQHF. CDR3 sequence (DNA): TGTGCCAGCAGCCAGTCAAAGAACAGCAATCAGCCCCAGCATTTT.

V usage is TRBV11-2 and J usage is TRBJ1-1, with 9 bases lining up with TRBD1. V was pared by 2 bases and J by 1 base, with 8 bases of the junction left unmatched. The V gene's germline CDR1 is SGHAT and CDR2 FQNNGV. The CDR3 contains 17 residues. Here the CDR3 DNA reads TGTGCCAGCAGCTTAAGGGGGACAGGGAATTGGAACACTGAAGCTTTCTTT. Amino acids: CASSLRGTGNWNTEAFF.

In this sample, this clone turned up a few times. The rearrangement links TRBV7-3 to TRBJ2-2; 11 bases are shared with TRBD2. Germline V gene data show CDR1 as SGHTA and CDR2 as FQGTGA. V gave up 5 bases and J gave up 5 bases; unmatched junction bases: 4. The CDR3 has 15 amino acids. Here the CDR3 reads CASSLRTSGTGELFF. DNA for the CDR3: TGTGCCAGCAGCCTCCGGACTAGCGGGACCGGGGAGCTGTTTTTT.

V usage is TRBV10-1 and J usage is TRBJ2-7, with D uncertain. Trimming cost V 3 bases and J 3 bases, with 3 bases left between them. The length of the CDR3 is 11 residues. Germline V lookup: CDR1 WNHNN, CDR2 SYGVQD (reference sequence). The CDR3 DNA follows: TGCGCCAGCAGTGAAGGCTACGAGCAGTACTTC. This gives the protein CASSEGYEQYF.

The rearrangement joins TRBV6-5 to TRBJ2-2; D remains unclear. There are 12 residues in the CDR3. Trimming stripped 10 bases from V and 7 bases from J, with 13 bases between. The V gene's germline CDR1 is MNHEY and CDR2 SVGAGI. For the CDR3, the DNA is TGTGCCACCCTACCCGACGGCGGGGAGCTGTTTTTT. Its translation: CATLPDGGELFF.

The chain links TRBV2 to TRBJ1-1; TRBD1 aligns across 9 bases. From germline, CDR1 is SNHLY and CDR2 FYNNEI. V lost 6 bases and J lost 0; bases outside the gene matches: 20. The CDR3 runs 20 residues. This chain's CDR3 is CASRQPKPGQGDGVNTEAFF. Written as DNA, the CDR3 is TGTGCCAGCAGACAACCTAAACCGGGACAGGGCGACGGAGTGAACACTGAAGCTTTCTTT.

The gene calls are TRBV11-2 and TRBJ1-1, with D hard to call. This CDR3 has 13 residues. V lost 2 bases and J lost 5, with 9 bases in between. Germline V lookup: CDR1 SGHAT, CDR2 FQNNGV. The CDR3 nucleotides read TGTGCCAGCAGCTTACTTTCGGTGACTGAAGCTTTCTTT. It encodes CASSLLSVTEAFF.

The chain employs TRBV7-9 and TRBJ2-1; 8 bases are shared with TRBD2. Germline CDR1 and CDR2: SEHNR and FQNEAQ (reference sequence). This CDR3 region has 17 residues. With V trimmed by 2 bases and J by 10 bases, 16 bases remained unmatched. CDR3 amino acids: CASSLFAGGNKPPEQFF. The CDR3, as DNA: TGTGCCAGCAGCTTATTTGCGGGAGGCAACAAGCCTCCGGAGCAGTTCTTC.

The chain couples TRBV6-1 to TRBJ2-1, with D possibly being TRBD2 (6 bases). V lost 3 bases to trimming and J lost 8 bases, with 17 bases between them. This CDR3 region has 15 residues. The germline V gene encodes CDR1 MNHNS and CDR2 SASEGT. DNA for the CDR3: TGTGCCAGCAGTGAGGGGACTCGTATTTTGTATGAGCAGTTCTTC. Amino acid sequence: CASSEGTRILYEQFF.

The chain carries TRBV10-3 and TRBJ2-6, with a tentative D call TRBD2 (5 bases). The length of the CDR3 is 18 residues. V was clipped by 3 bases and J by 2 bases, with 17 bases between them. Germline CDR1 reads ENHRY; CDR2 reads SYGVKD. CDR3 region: CAISDPAASGTGANVLTF. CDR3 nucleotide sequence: TGTGCCATCAGTGATCCGGCGGCATCGGGGACTGGGGCCAACGTCCTGACTTTC.

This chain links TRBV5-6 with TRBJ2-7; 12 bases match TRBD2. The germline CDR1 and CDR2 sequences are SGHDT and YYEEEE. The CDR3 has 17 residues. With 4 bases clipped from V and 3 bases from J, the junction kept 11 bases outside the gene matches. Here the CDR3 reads CASSERSGLAGNYEQYF. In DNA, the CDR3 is TGTGCCAGCAGCGAACGGTCTGGACTAGCGGGGAACTACGAGCAGTACTTC.

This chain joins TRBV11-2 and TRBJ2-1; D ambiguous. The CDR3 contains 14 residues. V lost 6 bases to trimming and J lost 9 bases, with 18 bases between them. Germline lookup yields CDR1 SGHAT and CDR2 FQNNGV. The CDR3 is CASSPPTLSREQFF. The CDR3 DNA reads TGTGCCAGCAGTCCCCCAACCCTTAGCCGTGAGCAGTTCTTC.

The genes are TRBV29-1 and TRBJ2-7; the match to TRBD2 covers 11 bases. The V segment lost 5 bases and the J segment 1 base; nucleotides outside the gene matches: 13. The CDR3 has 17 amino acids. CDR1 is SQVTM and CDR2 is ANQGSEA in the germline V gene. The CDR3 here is CSVYGVQRLAGSYEQYF. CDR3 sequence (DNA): TGCAGCGTTTATGGGGTACAAAGACTAGCGGGGTCCTACGAGCAGTACTTC.

CDR3 region: CASSPRALEQYF. The CDR3 nucleotides read TGTGCCAGCAGCCCCAGGGCCCTTGAGCAGTACTTC. The J gene is TRBJ2-7, the V gene TRBV11-2; tentative D call: TRBD1 (5 bases). The V end lost 5 bases, the J end lost 7 bases, and 12 bases lay between the germline ends. In germline, CDR1 is SGHAT, CDR2 FQNNGV. CDR3 size: 12 residues.

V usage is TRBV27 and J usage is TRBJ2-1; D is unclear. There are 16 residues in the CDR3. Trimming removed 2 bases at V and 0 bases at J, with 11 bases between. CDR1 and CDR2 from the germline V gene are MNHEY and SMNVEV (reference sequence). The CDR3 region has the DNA TGTGCCAGCAGTTTAAAGGTCGGATCCTCCTACAATGAGCAGTTCTTC. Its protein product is CASSLKVGSSYNEQFF.